Reported below is one T cell receptor beta chain. The data stem from a study of patients and donors after allogeneic stem cell transplantation. TCRdb redid the calling of the RT-PCR reads with MiXCR, one entry per CDR3 protein. The profile shows some 960,000 distinct CDR3 sequences, approximately 19% of them singletons. The CDR3 covers 16 residues. Trimming left V 0 bases short and J 0 bases short, with 14 bases between. Germline CDR1 and CDR2: DFQATT and SNEGSKA (reference sequence). The sequencing input was blood, either unsorted or a sorted T cell fraction (not recorded which). This chain connects TRBV20-1 to TRBJ1-2; TRBD1 might be the D (6 bases). The clonotype comes from a human donor who was either an allogeneic HSCT recipient or a stem cell or donor lymphocyte infusion donor (not recorded which). It is not recorded whose cells these are; they may come from a transplant donor. This CDR3 reads CSARDKIGTPNYGYTF. CDR3 nucleotide sequence: TGCAGTGCTAGAGATAAGATCGGGACACCTAACTATGGCTACACCTTC.